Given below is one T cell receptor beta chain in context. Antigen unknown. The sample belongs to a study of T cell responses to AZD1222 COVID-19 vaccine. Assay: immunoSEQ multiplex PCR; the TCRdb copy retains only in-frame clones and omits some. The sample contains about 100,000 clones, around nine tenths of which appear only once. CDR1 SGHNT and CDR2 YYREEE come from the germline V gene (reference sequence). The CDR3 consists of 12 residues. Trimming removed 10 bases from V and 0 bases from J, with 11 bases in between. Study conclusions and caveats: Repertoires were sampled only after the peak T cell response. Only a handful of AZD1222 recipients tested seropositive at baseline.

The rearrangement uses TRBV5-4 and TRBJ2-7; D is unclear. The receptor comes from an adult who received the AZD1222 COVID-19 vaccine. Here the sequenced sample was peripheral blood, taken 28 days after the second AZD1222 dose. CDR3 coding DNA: TGTGCCTTCGTAGACAACTCCTACGAGCAGTACTTC. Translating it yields CAFVDNSYEQYF.